This TCR beta chain was captured in a study of CD8+CD57+ T cells in acquired aplastic anemia. General study results and limits: Patients and controls shared some 30 CD8+ CDR3 sequences, highly expressed in patients.

This clonotype was detected only a few times. Its antigen is currently unknown. CDR3 and TCR beta VDJ profiling relied on genomic DNA as the template. In TCRdb, the reads were re-called with MiXCR into one record per CDR3 protein. The sample shows around 200,000 distinct CDR3 sequences, less than 50% of them seen only once. Individuals selected for sequencing had exhibited CD8+CD57+ cell expansion on flow cytometry. This TCR derives from a human donor with aplastic anemia. Sequencing input: sorted CD4+, CD8+, or CD8+CD57+ T cells (not recorded which) from PBMCs.

The CDR3 protein is CASSFGGASGNTIYF. The DNA of the CDR3 is TGTGCCAGCAGCTTTGGGGGCGCGAGTGGAAACACCATATATTTT. The chain has TRBV5-6 and TRBJ1-3; weak D call: TRBD1 (6 bases). Trimming left V 2 bases short and J 3 bases short, with 12 bases between. This CDR3 has 15 amino acids. CDR1 SGHDT and CDR2 YYEEEE come from the germline V gene.